The present T cell receptor (beta chain) was sequenced within a study of post-analysis software for immune sequencing data. Study-level background: Relapsing-remitting, secondary progressive and progressive-relapsing courses of multiple sclerosis were included.

Researchers reported that TCR beta cDNA libraries carried unique molecular identifiers. T cells numbering roughly 0.95 to 10 million yielded some 500,000 cDNA molecules. TCRdb reprocessed the PCR reads via MiXCR and lists one record per CDR3 protein. The profile shows 380,000 or so distinct CDR3 sequences, roughly 30% of them singletons. As to this clonotype: Its antigen is undetermined.

Trimming stripped 3 bases from V and 12 bases from J, with 14 bases between. The CDR3 has 13 amino acids. The study, taken as a whole, reports: With TRBV5-6, TRBV5-1 and TRBV20-1 included, a handful of TRBV segments were more frequent in patients than in controls. Compared against controls, patients with multiple sclerosis displayed significantly lower normalized Chao1 diversity. When the samples were clustered directly with F measure, those that had been prepared in the same batch showed strong co-clustering.

The sample comprised blood. The sequence was collected from a girl between 10 and 17 years old with multiple sclerosis. V and J are TRBV12-3 or TRBV12-4 and TRBJ1-4, with unresolved D. The CDR3 loop is CASSLNRARELFF. In DNA form, the CDR3 reads TGTGCCAGCAGTTTGAACCGGGCGAGGGAACTGTTTTTT.